This TCR beta chain was identified in a study of T cell responses to AZD1222 COVID-19 vaccine. Study results and caveats: Unmutated variant regions reportedly attract nearly half of all spike-specific TCRs. Among the donors, most were white British and more were female, and clonal diversity was possibly underestimated. An increase in Spike-specific TCR breadth and depth was observed after two AZD1222 doses.

This table comes from immunoSEQ multiplex PCR, and its TCRdb copy is limited to in-frame clones, with some not included. The repertoire includes some 120,000 clones, roughly 90% of them detected once, and less than 2% sits in the top ten. Remarks on this clone: Its antigen remains unidentified.

The length of the CDR3 is 12 residues. CDR1 and CDR2 from the germline V gene are SGHTA and FQGNSA. Trimming removed 6 bases at V and 7 bases at J, with 10 bases between. The receptor was isolated from an adult in good health. The gene calls are TRBV7-2 and TRBJ1-3; no clear D gene. Sequencing was performed on peripheral blood, taken on day 0 of AZD1222 vaccination. CDR3 sequence: CASSHPRNTIYF. The DNA for the CDR3 is TGTGCCAGCAGTCACCCCCGGAACACCATATATTTT.